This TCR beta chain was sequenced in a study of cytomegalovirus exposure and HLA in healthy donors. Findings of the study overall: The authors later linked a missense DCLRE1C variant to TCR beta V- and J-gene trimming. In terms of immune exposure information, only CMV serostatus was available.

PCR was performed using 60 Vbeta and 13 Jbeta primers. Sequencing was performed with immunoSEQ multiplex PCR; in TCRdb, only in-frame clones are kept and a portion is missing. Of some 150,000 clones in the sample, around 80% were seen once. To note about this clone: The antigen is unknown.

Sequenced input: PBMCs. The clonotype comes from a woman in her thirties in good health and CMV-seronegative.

The CDR3 DNA reads TGTGCCACCCTCCTGCGGGGCGGATCACCCCTCCACTTT. This encodes CATLLRGGSPLHF. The V and J genes are TRBV6-1 and TRBJ1-6; the D gene is possibly TRBD1 (5 bases). The CDR3 is 13 residues long. The germline V gene encodes CDR1 MNHNS and CDR2 SASEGT. The V gene lost 10 bases and the J gene lost 10 bases, with 17 bases spanning the gap.